This T cell receptor beta chain was captured by sequencing in a study of blood T cell repertoires in COVID-19. Study at large: PBMCs, B-cell-depleted T cells, or T cells provided the cDNA or gDNA that made up the material.

Living in about two dozen US areas, the participants were between roughly 18 and 90 years of age. Sequenced by immunoSEQ multiplex PCR; TCRdb stores in-frame clones only, minus some. The table lists under 400,000 clones, just over 85% of them singletons, with approximately 4.4% in the top ten. Sequencing was done on a sample of PBMCs or T cells enriched from blood (not recorded which). The sequence derives from a woman in her thirties or forties with acute COVID-19.

CDR3 coding DNA: TGTGCCAGCAGTGAAGGGGGGGAAGCTTTCTTT. Protein product: CASSEGGEAFF. J is TRBJ1-1 and V is TRBV25-1, with D possibly being TRBD1 (5 bases). There are 11 residues in the CDR3. Germline CDR1 MGHDK, CDR2 SYGVNS. With 2 bases removed from V and 8 bases from J, the gap between germline ends came to 6 bases. The whole variable domain, filled in from reference TRBV25-1 and TRBJ1-1, reads EADIYQTPRYLVIGTGKKITLECSQTMGHDKMYWYQQDPGMELHLIHYSYGVNSTEKGDLSSESTVSRIRTEHFPLTLESARPSHTSQYLCASSEGGEAFFGQGTRLTVV.